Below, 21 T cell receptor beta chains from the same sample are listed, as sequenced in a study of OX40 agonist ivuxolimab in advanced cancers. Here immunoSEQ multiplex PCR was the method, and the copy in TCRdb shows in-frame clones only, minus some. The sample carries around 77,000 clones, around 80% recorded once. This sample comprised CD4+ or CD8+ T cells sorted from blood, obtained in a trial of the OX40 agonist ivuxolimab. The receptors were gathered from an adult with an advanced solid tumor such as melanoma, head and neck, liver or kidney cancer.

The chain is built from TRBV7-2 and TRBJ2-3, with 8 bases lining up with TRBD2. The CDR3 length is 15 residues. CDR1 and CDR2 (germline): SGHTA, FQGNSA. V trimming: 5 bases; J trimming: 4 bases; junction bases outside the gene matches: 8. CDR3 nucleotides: TGTGCCAGCAGCATCAGCGGGAGTCCCGCAGATACGCAGTATTTT. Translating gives CASSISGSPADTQYF.

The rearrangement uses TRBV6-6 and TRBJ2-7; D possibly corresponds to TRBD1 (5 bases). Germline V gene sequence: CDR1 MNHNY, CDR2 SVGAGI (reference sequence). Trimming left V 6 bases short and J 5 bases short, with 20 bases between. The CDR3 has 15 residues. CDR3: CASSFNPGFPHEQYF. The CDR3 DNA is TGTGCCAGCAGCTTTAATCCAGGGTTCCCCCACGAGCAGTACTTC.

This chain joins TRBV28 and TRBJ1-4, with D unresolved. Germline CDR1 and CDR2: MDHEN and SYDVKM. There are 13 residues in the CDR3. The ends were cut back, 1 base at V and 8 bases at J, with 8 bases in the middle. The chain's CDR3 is CASSLSGGEKLFF. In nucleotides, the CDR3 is TGTGCCAGCAGTTTATCGGGTGGGGAAAAACTGTTTTTT.

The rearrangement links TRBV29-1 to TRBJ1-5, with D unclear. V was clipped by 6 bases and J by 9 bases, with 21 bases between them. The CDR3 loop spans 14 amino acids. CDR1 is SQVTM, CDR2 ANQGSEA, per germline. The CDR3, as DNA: TGCAGCGTCTCAGTGGAGGGAGGAATCGGGCCCCAGCATTTT. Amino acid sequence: CSVSVEGGIGPQHF.

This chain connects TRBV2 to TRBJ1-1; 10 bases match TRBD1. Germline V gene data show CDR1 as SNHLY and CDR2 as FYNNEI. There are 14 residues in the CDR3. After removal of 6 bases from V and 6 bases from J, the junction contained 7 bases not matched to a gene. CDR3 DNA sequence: TGTGCCAGCAGCGCGGACAGGGGGGTGGCTGAAGCTTTCTTT. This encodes CASSADRGVAEAFF.

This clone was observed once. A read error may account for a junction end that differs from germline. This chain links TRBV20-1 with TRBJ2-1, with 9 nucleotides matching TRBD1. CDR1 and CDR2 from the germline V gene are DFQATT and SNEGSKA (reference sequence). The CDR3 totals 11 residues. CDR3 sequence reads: CSARVGTGRIF. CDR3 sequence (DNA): TGCAGTGCTAGGGTGGGGACAGGGCGAATCTTC.

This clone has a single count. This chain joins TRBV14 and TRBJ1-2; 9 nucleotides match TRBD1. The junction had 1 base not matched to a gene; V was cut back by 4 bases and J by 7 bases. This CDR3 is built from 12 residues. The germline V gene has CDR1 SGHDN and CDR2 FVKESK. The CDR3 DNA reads TGTGCCAGCAGCCGACAGGGGGTTGGCTACACCTTC. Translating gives CASSRQGVGYTF.

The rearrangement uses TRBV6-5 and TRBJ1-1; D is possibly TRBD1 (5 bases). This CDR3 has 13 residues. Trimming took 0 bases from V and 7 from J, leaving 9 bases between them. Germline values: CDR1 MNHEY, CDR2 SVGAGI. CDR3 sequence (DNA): TGTGCCAGCAGTTACTCACCGGGGCATGAAGCTTTCTTT. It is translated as CASSYSPGHEAFF.

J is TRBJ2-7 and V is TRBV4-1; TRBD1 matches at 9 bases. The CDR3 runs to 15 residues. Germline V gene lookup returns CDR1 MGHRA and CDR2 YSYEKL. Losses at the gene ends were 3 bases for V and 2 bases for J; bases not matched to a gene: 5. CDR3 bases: TGCGCCAGCAGCCAGCACAGGGGGCCGACCTACGAGCAGTACTTC. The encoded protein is CASSQHRGPTYEQYF.

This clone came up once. CDR3 region: CASSEGPRGTDTQYF. The DNA for the CDR3 is TGTGCCAGCAGTGAAGGCCCTAGAGGGACAGATACGCAGTATTTT. The chain carries TRBV6-1 and TRBJ2-3; maybe TRBD2 (5 bases). There are 15 residues in the CDR3. In germline, CDR1 is MNHNS, CDR2 SASEGT. The V gene lost 1 base and the J gene lost 3 bases, with 11 bases spanning the gap.

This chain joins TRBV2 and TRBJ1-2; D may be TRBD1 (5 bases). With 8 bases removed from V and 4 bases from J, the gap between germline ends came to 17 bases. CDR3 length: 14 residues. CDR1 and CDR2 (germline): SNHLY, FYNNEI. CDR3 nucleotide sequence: TGTGCCAGCTGTTTTGACCCGGGGGGCTATGGCTACACCTTC. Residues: CASCFDPGGYGYTF.

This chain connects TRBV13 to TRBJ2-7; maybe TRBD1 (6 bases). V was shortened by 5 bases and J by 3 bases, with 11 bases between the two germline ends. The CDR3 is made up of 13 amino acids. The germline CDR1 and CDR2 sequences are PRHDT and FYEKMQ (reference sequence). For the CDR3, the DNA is TGTGCCAGCAGCCCCAAGGACAGCTACGAGCAGTACTTC. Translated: CASSPKDSYEQYF.

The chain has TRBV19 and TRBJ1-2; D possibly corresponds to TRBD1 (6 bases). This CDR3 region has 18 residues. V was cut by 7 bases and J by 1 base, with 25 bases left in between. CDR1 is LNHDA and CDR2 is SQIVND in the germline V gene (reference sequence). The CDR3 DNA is TGTGCCAGTACTCAGGGGCTTTCCACTCGGATTTATAACTATGGCTACACCTTC. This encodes CASTQGLSTRIYNYGYTF.

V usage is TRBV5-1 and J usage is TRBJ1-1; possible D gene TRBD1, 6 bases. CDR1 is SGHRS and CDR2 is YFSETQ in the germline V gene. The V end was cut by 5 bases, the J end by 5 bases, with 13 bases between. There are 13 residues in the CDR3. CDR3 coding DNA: TGCGCCAGCAGATTAGGGGGAGAGACTGAAGCTTTCTTT. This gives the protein CASRLGGETEAFF.

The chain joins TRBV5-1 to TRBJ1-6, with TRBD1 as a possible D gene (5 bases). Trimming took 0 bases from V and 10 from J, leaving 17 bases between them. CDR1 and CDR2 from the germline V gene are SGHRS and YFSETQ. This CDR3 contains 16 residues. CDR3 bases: TGCGCCAGCAGCTTGGTCTCAGGGACCGCAGGATCACCCCTCCACTTT. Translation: CASSLVSGTAGSPLHF.

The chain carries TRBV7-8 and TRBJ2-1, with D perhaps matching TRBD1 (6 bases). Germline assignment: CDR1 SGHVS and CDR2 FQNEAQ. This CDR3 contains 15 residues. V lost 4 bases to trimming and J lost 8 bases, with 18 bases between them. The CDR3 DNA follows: TGTGCCAGCAGCTATTGGGGACGACAGGAGGATGAGCAGTTCTTC. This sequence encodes CASSYWGRQEDEQFF.

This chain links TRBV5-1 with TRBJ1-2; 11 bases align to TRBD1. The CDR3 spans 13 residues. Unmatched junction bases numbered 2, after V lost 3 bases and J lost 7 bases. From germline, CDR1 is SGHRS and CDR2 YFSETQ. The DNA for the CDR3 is TGCGCCAGCAGCTCGGGGACAGGGGGTGGCTACACCTTC. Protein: CASSSGTGGGYTF.

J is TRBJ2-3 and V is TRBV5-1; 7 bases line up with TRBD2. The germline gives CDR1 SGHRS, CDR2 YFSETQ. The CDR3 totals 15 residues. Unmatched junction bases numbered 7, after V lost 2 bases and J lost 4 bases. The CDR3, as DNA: TGCGCCAGCAGCTTAGCGGGGCTAGGAGCAGATACGCAGTATTTT. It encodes CASSLAGLGADTQYF. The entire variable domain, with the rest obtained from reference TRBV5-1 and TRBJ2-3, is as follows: KAGVTQTPRYLIKTRGQQVTLSCSPISGHRSVSWYQQTPGQGLQFLFEYFSETQRNKGNFPGRFSGRQFSNSRSEMNVSTLELGDSALYLCASSLAGLGADTQYFGPGTRLTVL.

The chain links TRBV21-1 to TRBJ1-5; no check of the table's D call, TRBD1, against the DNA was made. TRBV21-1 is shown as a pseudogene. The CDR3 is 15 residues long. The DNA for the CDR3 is TGTGCCAGCACCCGTTTGGACAGGGAGGACCAGCCCCAGCATTTT. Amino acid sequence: CASTRLDREDQPQHF.

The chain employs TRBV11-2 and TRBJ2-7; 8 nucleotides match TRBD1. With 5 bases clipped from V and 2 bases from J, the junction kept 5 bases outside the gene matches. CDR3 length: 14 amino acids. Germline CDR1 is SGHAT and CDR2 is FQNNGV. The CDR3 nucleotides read TGTGCCAGCAGCCTGGGACAGGTCACCTACGAGCAGTACTTC. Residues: CASSLGQVTYEQYF. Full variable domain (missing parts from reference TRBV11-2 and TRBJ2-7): EAGVAQSPRYKIIEKRQSVAFWCNPISGHATLYWYQQILGQGPKLLIQFQNNGVVDDSQLPKDRFSAERLKGVDSTLKIQPAKLEDSAVYLCASSLGQVTYEQYFGPGTRLTVT.

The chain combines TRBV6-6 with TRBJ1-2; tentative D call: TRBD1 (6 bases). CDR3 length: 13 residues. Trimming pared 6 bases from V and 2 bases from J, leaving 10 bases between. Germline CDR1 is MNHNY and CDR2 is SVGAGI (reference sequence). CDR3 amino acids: CASRNTGNYGYTF. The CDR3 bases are TGTGCCAGCAGGAACACAGGGAACTATGGCTACACCTTC.